The 13 T cell receptor beta chains given below trace back to one sample, sequenced in a study of cytomegalovirus exposure and HLA in healthy donors. Sequencing was performed with immunoSEQ multiplex PCR; in TCRdb, only in-frame clones are kept and a portion is missing. The table lists 120,000 or so clones, about 89% of them singletons, with 2% in the top ten. The sample was PBMCs. Source of these receptors: a woman aged 18-29 years in good health and CMV-seronegative.

This chain links TRBV19 with TRBJ2-5, with 8 bases matching TRBD1. This CDR3 spans 13 amino acids. CDR1 and CDR2 from the germline V gene are LNHDA and SQIVND (reference sequence). The V gene end was trimmed by 4 bases and the J gene end by 13 bases; junction bases not matched to a gene: 11. The DNA for the CDR3 is TGTGCCAGTAGTACGCAGGGGGCCCCCGCCTTGTACTTC. Translation gives CASSTQGAPALYF.

The V call is TRBV18, the J call TRBJ2-5; D is uncertain. Germline CDR1 and CDR2: KGHSH and LQKENI. V lost 1 base to trimming and J lost 2 bases, with 8 bases between them. CDR3 length equals 14 residues. CDR3 in amino acids: CASSPLQTQETQYF. CDR3 sequence (DNA): TGTGCCAGCTCACCACTACAGACGCAAGAGACCCAGTACTTC. The variable domain in full, completed from reference TRBV18 and TRBJ2-5, reads NAGVMQNPRHLVRRRGQEARLRCSPMKGHSHVYWYRQLPEEGLKFMVYLQKENIIDESGMPKERFSAEFPKEGPSILRIQQVVRGDSAAYFCASSPLQTQETQYFGPGTRLLVL.

The gene calls are TRBV9 and TRBJ1-1; a weak D match, TRBD1 (5 bases). The CDR3 contains 15 residues. Germline V gives CDR1 SGDLS, CDR2 YYNGEE. V gave up 0 bases and J gave up 4 bases, with 13 bases separating them. CDR3 sequence reads: CASSVDGGVFTEAFF. CDR3 coding DNA: TGTGCCAGCAGCGTAGACGGGGGTGTGTTCACTGAAGCTTTCTTT.

The chain is built from TRBV28 and TRBJ1-5; no reliable D call. Germline V gene lookup returns CDR1 MDHEN and CDR2 SYDVKM. This CDR3 is 13 amino acids long. V was shortened by 6 bases and J by 0 bases, with 6 bases between the two germline ends. CDR3 in amino acids: CASREPSNQPQHF. In nucleotides, the CDR3 is TGTGCCAGCAGGGAGCCTAGCAATCAGCCCCAGCATTTT.

The genes are TRBV4-1 and TRBJ1-2, with TRBD1 as a possible D gene (6 bases). V gave up 4 bases and J gave up 6 bases, with 15 bases separating them. The V gene's germline CDR1 is MGHRA and CDR2 YSYEKL. The CDR3 covers 14 residues. CDR3 amino acids: CASSPDRIWHGYTF. CDR3 bases: TGCGCCAGCAGCCCCGACAGGATTTGGCATGGCTACACCTTC.

The chain carries TRBV19 and TRBJ2-5, with a weak D call TRBD2 (6 bases). V lost 4 bases, J lost 2 bases, and 11 bases lay in between. The CDR3 totals 14 residues. Germline V gene lookup returns CDR1 LNHDA and CDR2 SQIVND (reference sequence). CDR3 sequence (DNA): TGTGCCAGTAGTACGGGGACTGGGCAAGAGACCCAGTACTTC. Its translation: CASSTGTGQETQYF.

The rearrangement uses TRBV4-2 and TRBJ2-7; 10 nucleotides agree with TRBD2. V lost 6 bases and J lost 0; bases outside the gene matches: 8. The CDR3 spans 16 residues. Germline lookup yields CDR1 LGHNA and CDR2 YNFKEQ. CDR3 in DNA: TGTGCCAGCAGGCCGGCTAGCGGGAGTCCCTCCTACGAGCAGTACTTC. It codes for CASRPASGSPSYEQYF.

This rearrangement joins TRBV28 to TRBJ2-3; D unresolved. Trimming pared 3 bases from V and 5 bases from J, leaving 6 bases between. Germline CDR1 reads MDHEN; CDR2 reads SYDVKM. The CDR3 has 12 amino acids. CDR3 DNA: TGTGCCAGCAGTTTGTACGGAGATACGCAGTATTTT. Protein sequence: CASSLYGDTQYF.

The chain links TRBV5-1 to TRBJ2-7, with D possibly matching TRBD2 (6 bases). In germline, CDR1 is SGHRS, CDR2 YFSETQ. With 4 bases removed from V and 4 bases from J, the gap between germline ends came to 15 bases. The CDR3 is 14 amino acids. DNA of the CDR3: TGCGCCAGCAGCCTGCGAGGAGGGGAGTACGAGCAGTACTTC. Amino acid sequence: CASSLRGGEYEQYF.

V gene TRBV6-5 combines with J gene TRBJ1-1; 8 bases align to TRBD1. The V gene end was trimmed by 6 bases and the J gene end by 6 bases; junction bases not matched to a gene: 9. The CDR3 loop spans 14 amino acids. From germline, CDR1 is MNHEY and CDR2 SVGAGI. CDR3 sequence reads: CASRYNQGASEAFF. In nucleotides, the CDR3 is TGTGCCAGCAGATACAATCAGGGGGCGTCTGAAGCTTTCTTT.

The rearrangement uses TRBV4-2 and TRBJ2-1; the match to TRBD2 covers 7 bases. Germline-derived CDR1 and CDR2 are LGHNA and YNFKEQ. The CDR3 is 16 residues long. J was trimmed by 4 bases and V by 0 bases; bases with no gene match: 6. The DNA of the CDR3 is TGTGCCAGCAGCCAAGATAGGAGCGGGACTTACAATGAGCAGTTCTTC. It specifies CASSQDRSGTYNEQFF.

The CDR3: CASSPRLGAYEQYF. The CDR3 bases are TGTGCCAGCAGCCCACGGCTAGGGGCCTACGAGCAGTACTTC. The chain employs TRBV9 and TRBJ2-7; possibly TRBD1 for D (5 bases). CDR3 length equals 14 residues. Per the germline V gene, CDR1 is SGDLS and CDR2 is YYNGEE. V lost 4 bases and J 2 bases, leaving 13 bases between the germline ends.

The rearrangement uses TRBV15 and TRBJ2-7, with 8 positions matching TRBD1. V trimming: 3 bases; J trimming: 0 bases; junction bases outside the gene matches: 4. The CDR3 runs to 15 residues. CDR1 LNHNV and CDR2 YYDKDF come from the germline V gene (reference sequence). The CDR3 DNA follows: TGTGCCACCAGCAGCCGGGACAGGTCCTCCTACGAGCAGTACTTC. It codes for CATSSRDRSSYEQYF.